A selection of T cell receptor beta chains follows, all from one sample in a study of cytomegalovirus exposure and HLA in healthy donors. The method was immunoSEQ multiplex PCR; TCRdb's version includes in-frame clones alone and lacks a portion of them. This sample's clone table lists under 150,000 clones. Input material: PBMCs. The origin of the receptors is a woman in her 40s in good health and CMV-seronegative. Both conserved end residues are part of each CDR3. Each record gives: J gene, V gene, CDR3 protein.

TRBJ1-5	TRBV6-5	CASSLGQGISNQPQHF
TRBJ1-2	TRBV28	CASSLGPPDYTF
TRBJ1-2	TRBV28	CASSFRGNAVSTF
TRBJ2-3	TRBV10-3	CAISVAGGSSTDTQYF
TRBJ2-5	TRBV10-3	CAISDGGGNQETQYF
TRBJ1-2	TRBV9	CASSVDQGKRGYTF
TRBJ1-1	TRBV7-3	CASSLGQSNTEAFF
TRBJ1-5	TRBV6-5	CASSPTGGRQPQHF
TRBJ2-3	TRBV6-1	CASSQAGTSNTDTQYF
TRBJ1-4	TRBV7-9	CASSGTAVNEKLFF
TRBJ1-6	TRBV27	CASRAEHSPLHF
TRBJ1-2	TRBV11-1	CASSFSVPEGLNYGYTF
TRBJ2-2	TRBV6-1	CASTAGTGYTGELFF
TRBJ2-5	TRBV6-6	CASSSHRRPQETQYF
TRBJ2-3	TRBV2	CASTLAGGTVEQYF
TRBJ2-5	TRBV7-2	CASSGTGEETQYF
TRBJ1-6	TRBV2	CAIKGGQNNSPLHF
TRBJ2-1	TRBV6-6	CASSYGRGGPNEQFF
TRBJ2-3	TRBV6-5	CASSDRDTQYF
TRBJ2-3	TRBV10-2	CASSESNSRDTQYF
TRBJ2-5	TRBV19	CASSTYRGAQRETQYF
TRBJ2-1	TRBV5-4	CASSIKTDNEQFF
TRBJ1-1	TRBV9	CASSPRGGRVAEAFF
TRBJ2-3	TRBV11-2	CASSSKPGLAGGYTDTQYF
TRBJ2-3	TRBV14	CASSLSGFGTDTQYF
TRBJ1-2	TRBV29-1	CSVEGRKGYTF
TRBJ1-2	TRBV12-5	CASANRPFTRGDGYTF
TRBJ1-2	TRBV7-9	CASSPRGGEALGYTF
TRBJ2-2	TRBV9	CASSVDGGAVTGELFF
TRBJ2-3	TRBV6-1	CASSGDRYLSTDTQYF
TRBJ2-7	TRBV19	CASSMVVSGEQYF
TRBJ1-4	TRBV28	CASSFFRTTNEKLFF
TRBJ2-5	TRBV5-1	CASSLVGQGAQETQYF
TRBJ2-1	TRBV7-2	CASSLGLAGYNEQFF
TRBJ2-5	TRBV2	CASHLERGGETQYF
TRBJ1-4	TRBV7-2	CASSGAAATGLFGKLFF
TRBJ2-1	TRBV25-1	CASSEYLYNEQFF
TRBJ1-2	TRBV7-2	CASSPDEGARYGYTF
TRBJ2-1	TRBV7-9	CASSPYRLAGGGDEQFF
TRBJ1-6	TRBV6-1	CASSRTVPRNSPLHF
TRBJ1-1	TRBV7-9	CASSLPRLGQGNTEAFF
TRBJ1-6	TRBV15	CATSRDSGRGNSPLHF
TRBJ1-1	TRBV7-3	CASSLNSVLNTEAFF
TRBJ2-5	TRBV7-2	CASSRRGAGGKETQYF
TRBJ1-2	TRBV2	CASYALEYGYTF
TRBJ1-2	TRBV2	CASSPGIYYGYTF
TRBJ2-5	TRBV7-9	CASASGGLEETQYF